This T cell receptor (beta chain) is drawn from a study of CD8 T cells in Susac syndrome (dated by TCRdb to about 2019). General notes on the study: Whether CD8+ T cell activation and differentiation in Susac syndrome was antigen driven was tested using repertoire sequencing.

This clonotype appeared once. Its antigen is not yet known. No qualities accompany the bases; no much larger clone lies one base away. Evidence from a single read is weak. RNA was extracted using the RNeasy kit, and about 0.45 to 1 ug of the RNA was reverse transcribed with random hexamers. The immunoSEQ multiplex PCR assay, which covers 54 Vbeta and 13 Jbeta segments, was used to amplify TCR beta CDR3 regions. PCR amplification bias was corrected using a synthetic template baseline for primer optimization and computational correction. The study's own analysis went as follows. Only productive sequences were kept, with reads annotated to V, D and J genes according to IMGT and analyzed in immunoSEQ Analyzer. Clonality was computed as one minus Shannon entropy normalized by log2 of the number of productive unique sequences. For each patient and control, public and private clones were evaluated among the 100 most prevalent clones. Clones were defined as Susac-specific if absent from the healthy and MS cohorts, from 1052 published viral clones and from other ImmuneACCESS disease sequences. Through fastp at Q25 and MiXCR, TCRdb rebuilt clones from the public reads, retaining in-frame beta chains. Entries are consolidated by CDR3 protein sequence, retaining the most common genes and DNA. These V and J calls derive from TCRdb rather than the authors' analysis. The sample data list about 210,000 distinct CDR3 sequences, and 95% of these were observed just once. The ten largest make up roughly 0.1% of the sample.

Spanning cysteine to phenylalanine, the CDR3 consists of 15 amino acids. Of the read, only the CDR3 DNA is kept; its 45 bases are in frame from base 1. Sequences SNHLY (CDR1) and FYNNEI (CDR2) are obtained from the germline V gene. V has 2 bases trimmed and J has 5 bases trimmed; junction bases matching no gene number 5. High-throughput TCR beta sequencing profiled peripheral blood CD8+ and CD4+ T cells from healthy donors, Susac syndrome patients and multiple sclerosis patients. The multiple sclerosis controls were treatment-naive patients who had stable or active relapsing-remitting disease and met the revised McDonald criteria. CD8+ TEMRA cells were enriched by FACS, while bulk CD8+ and CD4+ T cells were purified by magnetic negative isolation. Blood was collected in EDTA tubes and processed within 24 hours, with PBMCs isolated through density gradient centrifugation. PBMCs intended for TCR sequencing were cryopreserved in liquid nitrogen and thawed later in a water bath at 37 degrees C. A purity of at least 90% was achieved for sorted or isolated CD4+, CD8+ and CD8+ TEMRA cells.

General study outcomes and caveats: The study acknowledged that relatively few individuals were included in the TCR sequencing and HLA analysis.

The sequence joins TRBV2 to TRBJ2-7, with 11 bases matching TRBD2. The sequence was obtained from a human donor with multiple sclerosis. Sequencing used CD4+ T cells from PBMCs. The CDR3 region has the sequence CASSELAGGLDEQYF. DNA sequence: TGTGCCAGCAGTGAACTAGCGGGGGGCCTCGACGAGCAGTACTTC.